The rows below give T cell receptor beta chains drawn from one sample of a study of blood T cell repertoires in COVID-19. The repertoire was sequenced with immunoSEQ multiplex PCR; TCRdb's copy has only in-frame clones and lacks some. The data hold about 330,000 clones, with approximately 85% observed a single time. Sample: peripheral blood. Receptor source: a human donor in a cohort sampled during active COVID-19. Each CDR3 is given with its conserved first and last residue. Clone size appears in some rows only: once, few, many, or a class for an expanded clone.

J,size,V,CDR3
TRBJ1-2,NA,TRBV7-9,CASSFDRGAYGYTF
TRBJ1-4,NA,TRBV19,CASSHRDRGEKLFF
TRBJ1-1,NA,TRBV11-2,CASSFRNTEAFF
TRBJ1-1,NA,TRBV6-4,CASSVELNTEAFF
TRBJ2-1,once,TRBV27,CASSLRGNEQFF
TRBJ1-5,NA,TRBV12-3/TRBV12-4,CASSLAPVEPQHF
TRBJ2-6,NA,TRBV7-2,CASSLRSSGGAGANVLTF
TRBJ1-1,NA,TRBV6-5,CASSIRVEAAEAFF
TRBJ1-2,NA,TRBV9,CASSRQQLYGYTF
TRBJ2-7,NA,TRBV28,CATERGAYEQYF
TRBJ1-2,NA,TRBV9,CASNVVPANYGYTF
TRBJ2-2,NA,TRBV25-1,CASSDSWGPNTGELFF
TRBJ2-7,NA,TRBV7-2,CASSLDGGGTLYEQYF
TRBJ2-3,NA,TRBV19,CATEKLDTQYF
TRBJ1-2,NA,TRBV2,CASTPGSAPGYTF
TRBJ2-3,once,TRBV13,CASSLTATADTQYF
TRBJ2-1,NA,TRBV6-1,CASSEMHRVLHEQFF
TRBJ2-3,NA,TRBV15,CATSRVTGLAGETTDTQYF
TRBJ2-7,NA,TRBV10-2,CASSGTSGVSSYEQYF
TRBJ1-1,NA,TRBV29-1,CSVEDSIRTEAFF
TRBJ1-1,NA,TRBV6-5,CASSYSLQGTEAFF
TRBJ1-1,NA,TRBV6-5,CASSSGGTEAFF
TRBJ2-5,NA,TRBV5-1,CASSGGSGGAETQYF
TRBJ1-4,NA,TRBV18,CASSLTQGTVDEKLFF
TRBJ1-5,once,TRBV6-1,CASSERGNQPQHF
TRBJ2-7,NA,TRBV30,CAWSVGTSYEQYF